This T cell receptor (beta chain) was observed in a study of tumor and adjacent non-tumor tissue in lung cancer. Study-level information: Samples averaged approximately 3.9 million productive TCRbeta reads each.

The library came from three nested PCR rounds adapted from ARM-PCR protocols. TCRdb reanalysed the multiplex PCR reads using MiXCR and keeps one entry per CDR3 protein. Of about 120,000 distinct CDR3 sequences detected, approximately 80% appear once; the ten largest clones hold more than 20%. The CDR3 has 14 residues if both end residues are counted. From germline, CDR1 is SQVTM and CDR2 ANQGSEA. The template was RNA from unsorted bulk tissue. As concerns this clonotype: Its antigen is undetermined. The conserved closing phenylalanine or tryptophan is absent in this CDR3, likely reflecting a read error. No DNA is shown, since the ends of the CDR3 on it are uncertain; the CDR3 is the one TCRdb lists.

Study observations and caveats: Significantly higher TCR diversity was found in tumor than normal lung.

The sequencing sample was made of lung tumor tissue. V and J are TRBV29-1 and TRBJ2-7; the D call in the table, TRBD2, was not verified against the DNA. The sequence was collected from a man aged 65 to 85 with non-small cell lung cancer. The CDR3 reads CSVDGLAGAYERYL.